This T cell receptor (beta chain) stems from a study of T-cell reconstitution after alpha-beta-depleted transplantation in children. Preparing the TCRbeta library involved the use of unique molecular identifiers. Each CDR3 protein gets one entry after TCRdb re-called the PCR reads with MiXCR. In the table there are 550,000 to 600,000 distinct CDR3 sequences, about 23% of which are singletons. The germline V gene has CDR1 GTSNPN and CDR2 SVGIG (reference sequence). Trimming left V 0 bases short and J 0 bases short, with 12 bases between. This CDR3 comprises 15 residues. This clonotype has a count of ten or more.

Sequences were derived from PBMCs, mostly from graft donor cells, sampled 360 days after TCRalphabeta/CD19-depleted stem cell transplant. This sequence originates from a boy in the first two years of life who had a stem cell transplant for acute myeloid leukemia, so the T cells may come from the graft donor. The rearrangement joins TRBV30 to TRBJ2-7; D tentatively fits TRBD1 or TRBD2 (5 bases each). CDR3 sequence reads: CAWSVVGVLSYEQYF. In DNA, the CDR3 is TGTGCCTGGAGTGTAGTGGGGGTCCTCTCCTACGAGCAGTACTTC.